A single sample is the source of the 23 T cell receptor beta chains below, sequenced in a study of T cells in women clearing cervical HPV infection. Some clones are missing from TCRdb's copy, which holds only in-frame ones; the method was immunoSEQ multiplex PCR. This repertoire includes about 16,000 clones. Sequencing was performed on blood buffy coat. The receptors shown here come from a woman aged 18-70 years with a cervical HPV16 infection that either progressed to CIN3+ or cleared (not recorded which).

As regards this clone: Read coverage stops 3 residues before the CDR3 terminus; the germline J gene supplies the remainder. V is TRBV19 and J is TRBJ1-2; TRBD1 is a possible D gene (5 bases). CDR1 and CDR2 (germline): LNHDA, SQIVND (reference sequence). The CDR3 is 12 amino acids. The CDR3 bases that were read are TGTGCCAGTAGTAGAGACAAGGGGGGC. Translated, it gives CASSRDKGG. In full, the CDR3 is CASSRDKGGYTF.

Note on this clone: The read comes to an end 3 residues before the CDR3 does, leaving the germline J gene to fill in the end. J is TRBJ1-5 and V is TRBV19; D is uncertain. V was cut by 3 bases and J by 9 bases, with 18 bases left in between. Germline CDR1 is LNHDA and CDR2 is SQIVND (reference sequence). The CDR3 contains 15 residues. Incomplete CDR3 DNA: TGTGCCAGTAGTATGGAGACACTGTACCAAGCGCCC. It encodes CASSMETLYQAP. The whole CDR3 is CASSMETLYQAPQHF.

In the case of this clone: The CDR3 end is not reached by the read, which stops 3 residues before it; the germline J gene fills it in. The chain uses TRBV28 and TRBJ2-3; unclear D gene. CDR1 and CDR2 from the germline V gene are MDHEN and SYDVKM. The CDR3 has 11 amino acids. The CDR3 sequence is CASGLGETQYF. Partial CDR3 DNA: TGTGCCAGCGGCCTTGGTGAGACG.

A remark on this clone: The CDR3 goes on 3 residues after the read ends, and that part is filled in from the germline J gene. The V and J genes are TRBV5-6 and TRBJ1-6; D gene ambiguous. CDR3 length: 14 amino acids. The V gene's germline CDR1 is SGHDT and CDR2 YYEEEE. Trimming removed 4 bases from V and 6 bases from J, with 11 bases in between. CDR3 DNA (partial): TGTGCCAGCAGCCCGAGGGTGACTAATTCACCC. Protein sequence: CASSPRVTNSP. The complete CDR3 reads CASSPRVTNSPLHF. The variable domain in full, completed from reference TRBV5-6 and TRBJ1-6, reads DAGVTQSPTHLIKTRGQQVTLRCSPKSGHDTVSWYQQALGQGPQFIFQYYEEEERQRGNFPDRFSGHQFPNYSSELNVNALLLGDSALYLCASSPRVTNSPLHFGNGTRLTVT.

Note on this clone: The CDR3 extends 3 residues past the end of the read, so its final part is completed from the germline J gene. This chain uses TRBV6-2 or TRBV6-3 with TRBJ1-6, with D tentatively TRBD1 (6 bases). CDR1 and CDR2 (germline): MNHEY, SVGEGT. The V end lost 9 bases, the J end lost 2 bases, and 14 bases lay between the germline ends. The CDR3 length is 15 residues. Here the CDR3 reads CASSRGGAYNSPLHF. CDR3 bases read: TGTGCCAGTTCTAGAGGGGGGGCCTATAATTCACCC.

With respect to this clone: Read sequence stops 3 residues before the CDR3 end, and the germline J gene provides the missing end. This sequence joins TRBV20-1 and TRBJ2-1; 12 bases are shared with TRBD2. This CDR3 region has 20 residues. With V trimmed by 0 bases and J by 0 bases, 12 bases remained unmatched. From germline, CDR1 is DFQATT and CDR2 SNEGSKA (reference sequence). CDR3 in amino acids: CSARDDLAGGRGNSYNEQFF. The CDR3 DNA, read in part, is TGCAGTGCTAGAGATGATCTAGCGGGGGGGCGTGGGAACTCCTACAATGAG.

The CDR3 DNA, read in part, is TGTGCCAGCTCACGTCGGCAGGACAATCAGCCG. Protein: CASSRRQDNQP. The entire CDR3 is CASSRRQDNQPQYF. The rearrangement links TRBV18 to TRBJ2-3, with D perhaps matching TRBD1 (5 bases). The DNA ends 3 residues before the CDR3 does, and the rest of the CDR3 is filled in from the germline J gene. Germline V gene sequence: CDR1 KGHSH, CDR2 LQKENI. The length of the CDR3 is 14 residues.

CDR3 region: CASSPLGEGYGYTF. CDR3 bases read: TGTGCCAGCAGCCCACTCGGGGAGGGCTATGGC. The chain is built from TRBV7-9 and TRBJ1-2; D unresolved. The observed sequence ends 3 residues before the CDR3 terminus, with the missing tail filled in from the germline J gene. Per germline, CDR1 SEHNR and CDR2 FQNEAQ (reference sequence). The CDR3 runs 14 residues. The V end was cut by 5 bases, the J end by 4 bases, with 14 bases between.

Remarks on this clone: The read is 3 residues too short to cover the CDR3 end, so that end is filled in from the germline J gene. The rearrangement joins TRBV2 to TRBJ2-3; 7 bases match TRBD1. This CDR3 has 15 amino acids. Germline CDR1 is SNHLY and CDR2 is FYNNEI. Partial CDR3 DNA: TGTGCCAGCAGTCGAAGACAGGGTGTCCAAGAGACG. Encoded protein: CASSRRQGVQET. The whole CDR3 is CASSRRQGVQETQYF.

The CDR3 spells CASSLWTWGETQYF. The CDR3 bases that were read are TGTGCCAGCAGCCTATGGACGTGGGGCGAGACC. V usage is TRBV5-8 and J usage is TRBJ2-5; TRBD1 might be the D (5 bases). Read sequence stops 3 residues before the CDR3 end, and the germline J gene provides the missing end. Germline CDR1 reads SGHTS; CDR2 reads YDEGEE. V lost 4 bases to trimming and J lost 5 bases, with 15 bases between them. The CDR3 is made up of 14 amino acids. The full variable domain, with the rest looked up from reference TRBV5-8 and TRBJ2-5, is EAGVTQSPTHLIKTRGQQATLRCSPISGHTSVYWYQQALGLGLQFLLWYDEGEERNRGNFPPRFSGRQFPNYSSELNVNALELEDSALYLCASSLWTWGETQYFGPGTRLLVL.

As concerns this clone: The observed sequence ends 3 residues before the CDR3 terminus, with the missing tail filled in from the germline J gene. This sequence joins TRBV11-2 and TRBJ1-5; D not resolved. CDR1 SGHAT and CDR2 FQNNGV come from the germline V gene. The V gene lost 1 base and the J gene lost 7 bases, with 14 bases spanning the gap. There are 15 residues in the CDR3. The CDR3: CASSLGVHLGQPQHF. The CDR3 DNA, read in part, is TGTGCCAGCAGCTTAGGGGTCCATCTCGGGCAGCCC.

A word on this clone: The read gets to within 3 residues of the CDR3 end, and the germline J gene fills in the rest. The genes are TRBV11-3 and TRBJ2-1; D is uncertain. This CDR3 is built from 15 residues. Germline values: CDR1 SGHNT, CDR2 YENEEA. Trimming removed 7 bases at V and 0 bases at J, with 13 bases between. CDR3 amino acids: CASTTQASSYNEQFF. CDR3 DNA, as far as it was read: TGTGCCAGCACCACTCAGGCGAGCTCCTACAATGAG.

In regard to this clone: The read terminates 3 residues before the CDR3 end, so the remaining end is supplied by the germline J gene. The chain uses TRBV18 and TRBJ2-2, with D possibly TRBD1 on 6 matching bases. CDR1 is KGHSH and CDR2 is LQKENI in the germline V gene. CDR3 length: 15 residues. The CDR3 DNA, read in part, is TGTGCCAGCTCACCGACCGGACAGCCTAATGAAAAG. This sequence encodes CASSPTGQPNEK. The complete CDR3 protein is CASSPTGQPNEKLFF.

Concerning this clone: Read sequence stops 3 residues before the CDR3 end, and the germline J gene provides the missing end. The rearrangement links TRBV11-3 to TRBJ2-3, with 10 bases lining up with TRBD1. After removal of 5 bases from V and 6 bases from J, the junction contained 8 bases not matched to a gene. Germline CDR1 is SGHNT and CDR2 is YENEEA. CDR3 length equals 15 residues. The covered CDR3 bases are TGTGCCAGCAGCGAGGGACAGGGGTTGGGGGATACG. It is translated as CASSEGQGLGDT. The whole CDR3 sequence reads CASSEGQGLGDTQYF.

Points on this clone: The CDR3 extends 3 residues past the end of the read, so its final part is completed from the germline J gene. V and J are TRBV20-1 and TRBJ1-2; 9 bases agree with TRBD1. CDR1 DFQATT and CDR2 SNEGSKA come from the germline V gene (reference sequence). CDR3 length equals 14 residues. The DNA read from the CDR3 is TGCAGTGCTAGAATAAACAGGGGGCGCGAAGGC. Its translation is CSARINRGREG. The CDR3 in full is CSARINRGREGYTF.

Concerning this clone: The read terminates 3 residues before the CDR3 end, so the remaining end is supplied by the germline J gene. The chain combines TRBV7-3 with TRBJ2-1, with D perhaps given as TRBD1 or TRBD2 (7 bases each). The germline V gene encodes CDR1 SGHTA and CDR2 FQGTGA. Trimming pared 0 bases from V and 4 bases from J, leaving 13 bases between. The CDR3 length is 16 residues. The CDR3 bases that were read are TGTGCCAGCAGCTTAACGGGAGGGGGCGCTTACAATGAG. This codes for CASSLTGGGAYNE. The whole CDR3 sequence is CASSLTGGGAYNEQFF.

A word on this clone: The CDR3 end lies 3 residues beyond the end of the read and is filled in from the germline J gene. The V call is TRBV20-1, the J call TRBJ2-1; 12 bases match TRBD2. CDR3 length equals 15 residues. The trim removed 6 bases at V and 8 bases at J, leaving 11 bases unmatched. CDR1 and CDR2 from the germline V gene are DFQATT and SNEGSKA (reference sequence). CDR3 amino acids: CSAVLAGGREHEQFF. The DNA read from the CDR3 is TGCAGTGCCGTCCTAGCGGGGGGGCGGGAACATGAG.

Comments on this clone: Other DNA sequences within the sample encode an identical CDR3. Partial CDR3 DNA: TGCGCCAGCAGCTTGGACCCCGCGGGCGGGAGAGGA. This codes for CASSLDPAGGRG. The full CDR3 protein reads CASSLDPAGGRGYTF. The J gene is TRBJ1-2, the V gene TRBV5-1; D gene ambiguous. The CDR3 is cut off 3 residues early in the read; its end comes from the germline J gene. Germline lookup yields CDR1 SGHRS and CDR2 YFSETQ. This CDR3 is 15 amino acids long.

About this clone itself: The read falls 3 residues short of the CDR3 end, and the missing part is taken from the germline J gene. The V and J genes are TRBV5-1 and TRBJ1-2; the match to TRBD1 covers 10 bases. This CDR3 has 15 amino acids. Germline CDR1 reads SGHRS; CDR2 reads YFSETQ. Trimming cost V 4 bases and J 6 bases; bases outside gene matches: 9. Partial CDR3 DNA: TGCGCCAGCAGCCTATACCTGGGACAGGGGAATGGC. It specifies CASSLYLGQGNG. From start to end, the CDR3 is CASSLYLGQGNGYTF.

A note on this clone: The read ends 3 residues before the CDR3 terminus; that terminus is restored from the germline J gene. This chain links TRBV7-9 with TRBJ2-4, with TRBD1 identical over 8 bases. Germline values: CDR1 SEHNR, CDR2 FQNEAQ (reference sequence). CDR3 length: 14 amino acids. The covered CDR3 bases are TGTGCCAGCAGCTTAGGGGACAGGTCTCATGGT. This translates into CASSLGDRSHG. The whole CDR3 is CASSLGDRSHGQYF. Full variable domain (outside the CDR3, taken from reference TRBV7-9 and TRBJ2-4): DTGVSQNPRHKITKRGQNVTFRCDPISEHNRLYWYRQTLGQGPEFLTYFQNEAQLEKSRLLSDRFSAERPKGSFSTLEIQRTEQGDSAMYLCASSLGDRSHGQYFGAGTRLSVL.

On this clone: The CDR3 end is not reached by the read, which stops 3 residues before it; the germline J gene fills it in. The V and J genes are TRBV7-3 and TRBJ2-6; TRBD1 might be the D (5 bases). With 5 bases removed from V and 4 bases from J, the gap between germline ends came to 12 bases. CDR1 and CDR2 (germline): SGHTA, FQGTGA. This CDR3 contains 15 residues. The CDR3 sequence is CASSPQGAGANVLTF. The sequenced CDR3 bases are TGTGCCAGCAGCCCCCAAGGGGCCGGGGCCAACGTC.

This chain's CDR3 is CASASGNGLGEQYF. The part of the CDR3 DNA that was read is TGTGCCAGTGCTAGCGGGAACGGGCTTGGCGAG. The genes are TRBV19 and TRBJ2-7; 9 bases match TRBD2. The read falls 3 residues short of the CDR3 end, and the missing part is taken from the germline J gene. CDR3 length equals 14 residues. Germline V CDR1 and CDR2: LNHDA, SQIVND (reference sequence). The J segment lost 6 bases and the V segment lost 8 bases, leaving 11 bases of the junction unmatched.

Concerning this clone itself: The read stops 3 residues short of the end of the CDR3; the missing end is completed from the germline J gene. The V call is TRBV18, the J call TRBJ2-7; the match to TRBD2 covers 11 bases. This CDR3 region has 15 residues. J was trimmed by 5 bases and V by 0 bases; bases with no gene match: 3. Germline assignment: CDR1 KGHSH and CDR2 LQKENI. The sequenced CDR3 bases are TGTGCCAGCTCACCACCGTCACTAGCGGGAGACGAG. Translation: CASSPPSLAGDE. The CDR3, in full, reads CASSPPSLAGDEQYF.